The source of this T cell receptor (beta chain) is a study of regulatory T cells in long-lasting Graves disease. Study-level results: Repertoires from persistent disease leaned toward TRBV28, TRBJ1-2 and TRBJ2-5.

Time point: newly diagnosed GD, antithyroid drugs for less than 3 months. From PBMCs, RNA was extracted and then used to make the TCR library. CDR1 SEHNR and CDR2 FQNEAQ come from the germline V gene (reference sequence). The CDR3 has 12 amino acids. The V end was cut by 2 bases, the J end by 3 bases, with 5 bases between. The table lists this clonotype with many counts. Its cognate antigen is unknown. According to the study, TCR beta libraries were built with iRepertoire HTBI primers and CDR3-region Arm-PCR. From the multiplex PCR reads, TCRdb called clonotypes with MiXCR, one entry per CDR3 protein. Of around 500,000 distinct CDR3 sequences in the sample, about 12% are singletons; the top ten hold around 9.3%. The data were also submitted as part of a second study, on T cells in Graves' hyperthyroidism and ophthalmopathy. From that second work: TCR CDR3 regions were first amplified by RT-PCR with HTBI primers. Appearing also in blood were most of the thyroid clonotypes expanded above 0.001.

The source of this sequence is a woman under 40 with Graves disease. Sequenced material: peripheral blood mononuclear cells (PBMCs), taken at new diagnosis, from a patient treated with antithyroid drugs. The J gene is TRBJ2-7, the V gene TRBV7-9; D ambiguous. The DNA of the CDR3 is TGTGCCAGCAGCTTATATATCTACGAGCAGTACTTC. Translating gives CASSLYIYEQYF.